This T cell receptor (beta chain) was identified during a study of T cell repertoires in cytomegalovirus infection. Turning to this clonotype: Its target is not known.

Germline loops: CDR1 SNHLY, CDR2 FYNNEI. Trimming took 4 bases from V and 4 from J, leaving 15 bases between them. The CDR3 is 15 residues long. TCRdb independently ran MiXCR on the reads; one entry per CDR3 protein. Here the sample spans a few hundred thousand distinct CDR3 sequences, about 39% being singletons. The V and J genes are TRBV2 and TRBJ2-3; perhaps D is TRBD1 or TRBD2 (5 bases each). The clonotype originates from a human donor in good health (CMV status not recorded). Some clones in this sample may be carry-over from other donors' samples. This sample comprised cultured PBMCs, obtained from culture after CMV antigen stimulation. CDR3 loop: CASSARGAVPDTQYF. CDR3 sequence (DNA): TGTGCCAGCAGTGCCCGGGGCGCGGTCCCAGATACGCAGTATTTT.